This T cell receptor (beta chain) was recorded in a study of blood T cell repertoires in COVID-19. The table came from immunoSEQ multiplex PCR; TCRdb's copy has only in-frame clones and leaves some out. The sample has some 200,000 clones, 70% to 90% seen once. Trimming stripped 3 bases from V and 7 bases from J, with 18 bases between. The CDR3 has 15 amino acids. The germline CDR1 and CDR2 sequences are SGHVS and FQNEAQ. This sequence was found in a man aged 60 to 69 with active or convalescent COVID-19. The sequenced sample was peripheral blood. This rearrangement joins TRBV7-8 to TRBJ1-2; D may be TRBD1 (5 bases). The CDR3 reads CASSFNQGGLGGYTF. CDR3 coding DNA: TGTGCCAGCAGCTTCAATCAGGGTGGTCTAGGTGGCTACACCTTC.